This paragraph reports one TCR beta chain. This specimen belongs to a study of cytomegalovirus exposure and HLA in healthy donors. The primer mix had 60 Vbeta and 13 Jbeta primers. The repertoire was sequenced with immunoSEQ multiplex PCR; TCRdb's copy has only in-frame clones and lacks some. The sample consists of roughly 110,000 clones, around 72% of them appearing once. CDR3 size: 13 residues. The V segment lost 3 bases and the J segment 10 bases; nucleotides outside the gene matches: 7. Germline V gives CDR1 SGHDT, CDR2 YYEEEE. Sequencing input: PBMCs. The clonotype comes from a woman aged 35 to 49 in good health and CMV-seropositive. The chain combines TRBV5-6 with TRBJ1-1, with 9 bases aligning to TRBD1. The CDR3 reads CASSSGQGSSAFF. The DNA for the CDR3 is TGTGCCAGCAGCTCGGGACAGGGAAGTTCAGCTTTCTTT.